Described below is a single T cell receptor (beta chain) sequence and its context. Antigen specificity is unknown. Random hexamers were used to reverse transcribe an amount of about 0.45 to 1 ug RNA. The immunoSEQ assay covered 54 Vbeta and 13 Jbeta segments for CDR3. TCRdb called the immunoSEQ multiplex PCR reads again in MiXCR, with one record for every CDR3 protein. The sample holds under 200,000 distinct CDR3 sequences, 90% to 95% seen once. The germline V gene has CDR1 SGHTA and CDR2 FQGNSA. The trim removed 3 bases at V and 1 base at J, leaving 7 bases unmatched. The CDR3 sequence is 16 residues long. The sequenced target, TCR beta, came from blood CD8+ and CD4+ T cells. Negative magnetic isolation gave CD8+ and CD4+ cells; FACS enriched CD8+ TEMRA. The data are from a study of CD8 T cells in Susac syndrome. Study-level points and caveats: Regarding the TCR sequencing and HLA analysis, the study admitted that a relatively small number of individuals were involved.

The receptor's source is a human donor in good health. Specimen: CD4+ T cells from PBMCs. This chain links TRBV7-2 with TRBJ2-7; 9 bases are shared with TRBD2. The CDR3 DNA sequence: TGTGCCAGCAGCTTGCGGGGGGGGGACTCTTCCTACGAGCAGTACTTC. Encoded protein: CASSLRGGDSSYEQYF.